These 6 T cell receptor beta chains share one sample of origin, sequenced in a study of monozygotic twins with inflammatory bowel disease. TCRdb re-called the 5' RACE reads and catalogs CDR3 proteins one per entry, DNA excluded. The clone table shows approximately 150,000 distinct CDR3 sequences, with the ten largest holding less than 8%. The source material was blood. The receptors derive from a human donor with ulcerative colitis or Crohn's disease, or a healthy co-twin of an affected twin (not recorded which).

This chain joins TRBV6-5 and TRBJ1-5. CDR1 and CDR2 (germline): MNHEY, SVGAGI. This CDR3 is 17 amino acids long. CDR3 sequence: CASSSDPGPRSYQPQHF.

The rearrangement links TRBV5-1 to TRBJ2-1; as DNA is missing, the TRBD2 call by TCRdb cannot be tested. Germline V CDR1 and CDR2: SGHRS, YFSETQ. This CDR3 contains 16 residues. The CDR3 sequence is CASSATSGGFIDEQFF.

The V gene is TRBV6-5, the J gene TRBJ2-5. Germline values: CDR1 MNHEY, CDR2 SVGAGI. CDR3 size: 14 residues. Here the CDR3 reads CASSYSMVQETQYF.

J is TRBJ2-5 and V is TRBV4-3; TCRdb's D call, TRBD2, is unchecked because there is no DNA. This CDR3 region has 17 residues. Germline values: CDR1 LGHNA, CDR2 YSLEER. The CDR3 sequence: CASSQGFGTSGEETQYF.

J is TRBJ2-3 and V is TRBV29-1; TCRdb designates TRBD2, a call that cannot be tested without DNA. Germline V gives CDR1 SQVTM, CDR2 ANQGSEA. The CDR3 is 13 residues long. The CDR3 region is CSVVSGRGDPQYF.

CDR3 sequence: CASSSGQGSSNEQFF. The chain joins TRBV5-1 to TRBJ2-1; with no DNA, the TCRdb D assignment of TRBD1 cannot be verified. Germline CDR1 SGHRS, CDR2 YFSETQ. The CDR3 length is 15 residues.